The T cell receptor (beta chain) described here comes from a study of molecular identifiers for immune sequencing clone quantification. V dropped 5 bases and J dropped 2; count of bases not matched to a gene: 8. Per the germline V gene, CDR1 is MDHEN and CDR2 is SYDVKM. This CDR3 has 15 residues. Preparation methods for the bulk TCR libraries were those previously described, with listed TCR primers. Via MiXCR, TCRdb re-called the PCR reads, giving one row per CDR3 protein. The sample includes 490,000 or so distinct CDR3 sequences, around 25% of them seen just once. This clonotype was counted at least ten times.

The TCR was taken from a human donor in good health. Some libraries in this study had Jurkat cell RNA spiked in. This rearrangement joins TRBV28 to TRBJ2-5; 7 bases are shared with TRBD1. The material sequenced was naive CD8+ T cells from blood, with Jurkat cell RNA spiked in. Subset reported: FACS-sorted CD8+CD4-CCR7+CD45RA+ naive T cells. The CDR3 DNA reads as TGTGCCAGCAGTCAGCCGACAGGGCGACAAGAGACCCAGTACTTC. Translated, it gives CASSQPTGRQETQYF.